This T cell receptor beta chain derives from a study of CD8 T cells in ankylosing spondylitis. The trim removed 4 bases at V and 7 bases at J, leaving 8 bases unmatched. The germline V gene has CDR1 SGDLS and CDR2 YYNGEE. The CDR3 length is 15 residues. Libraries of TCR beta came from quantitative 5'-RACE with molecular barcodes. MiXCR, run by TCRdb on the 5' RACE reads, gives a single entry per CDR3 protein. The data contain about 280,000 distinct CDR3 sequences, around 20% of them singletons. Study results and limitations: There was reportedly significant enrichment of clones that were disease-linked in matched ankylosing spondylitis synovial fluid. Clones linked with disease were CD8+ and fairly uncommon in the peripheral blood.

Regarding this clonotype: Its antigen is not identified.

This clonotype was sampled from a male donor with ankylosing spondylitis or in good health (not recorded which). This chain uses TRBV9 with TRBJ2-2, with 9 bases lining up with TRBD1. The sequenced material came from blood, either unsorted or a sorted T cell fraction (not recorded which). The CDR3 nucleotides read TGTGCCAGCAGCAGTGGGGACAGGGATATCGGGGAGCTGTTTTTT. Its protein is CASSSGDRDIGELFF.